This TCR beta chain was sequenced for a study of cytomegalovirus exposure and HLA in healthy donors. The CDR3 has 15 amino acids. V was trimmed by 1 base and J by 7 bases, leaving 14 bases between them. Germline V gene lookup returns CDR1 SNHLY and CDR2 FYNNEI. When sampled, the donors appeared nominally healthy, though they likely had unrecorded immune exposures. The PCR ran on 60 Vbeta and 13 Jbeta primers. TCRdb's copy holds only in-frame clones and misses some; the assay was immunoSEQ multiplex PCR. The table records 150,000 or so clones, about 79% of them present only once. The gene calls are TRBV2 and TRBJ1-5; a possible D gene is TRBD1 (6 bases). Sequenced: PBMCs. This clonotype was obtained from a man in his fifties in good health and CMV-seropositive. The CDR3 loop reads CASSEVGRGKQPQHF. The CDR3 nucleotides read TGTGCCAGCAGTGAAGTGGGCAGGGGAAAGCAGCCCCAGCATTTT.